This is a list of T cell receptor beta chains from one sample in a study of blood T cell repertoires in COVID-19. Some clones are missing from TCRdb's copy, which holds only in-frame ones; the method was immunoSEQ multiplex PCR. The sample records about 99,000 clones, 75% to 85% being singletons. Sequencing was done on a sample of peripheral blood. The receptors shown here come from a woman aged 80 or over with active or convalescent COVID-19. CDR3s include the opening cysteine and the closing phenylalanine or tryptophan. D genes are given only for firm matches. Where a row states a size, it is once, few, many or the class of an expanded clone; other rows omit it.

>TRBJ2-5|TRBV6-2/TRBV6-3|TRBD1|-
TGTGCCAGCAGTTACTCGGAGGGACAGGGATGGGGGCAAGAGACCCAGTACTTC
CASSYSEGQGWGQETQYF
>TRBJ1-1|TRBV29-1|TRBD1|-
TGCAGCGTGGACAGGATGAACACTGAAGCTTTCTTT
CSVDRMNTEAFF
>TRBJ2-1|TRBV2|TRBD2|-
TGTGCCAGCGGGTCCGGGACTAGCGGGAGGGCTGTCTACAATGAGCAGTTCTTC
CASGSGTSGRAVYNEQFF
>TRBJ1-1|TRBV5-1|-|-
TGTGCCAGCAGCTTGGCCGCAGGGGTAAACACTGAAGCTTTCTTT
CASSLAAGVNTEAFF
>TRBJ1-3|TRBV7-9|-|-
TGTGCCAGCAGCTTAAGTTCTGGACAGTGGTATTTT
CASSLSSGQWYF
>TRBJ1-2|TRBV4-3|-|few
TGCGCCAGCAGCCAGGACCCACGGACTTATGGCTACACCTTC
CASSQDPRTYGYTF
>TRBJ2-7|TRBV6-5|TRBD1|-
TGTGCCAGCAGTTCGAATGGACAGGGATTCCACGAGCAGTACTTC
CASSSNGQGFHEQYF
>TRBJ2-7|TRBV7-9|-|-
TGTGCCAGCAGCCCCTTAGCGGTTTCCTACGAGCAGTACTTC
CASSPLAVSYEQYF
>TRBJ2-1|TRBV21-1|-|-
TGTGCCGGGACCTCAGGGGGTAGCGGGAGGGCCCTCAATGAGCAGTTCTTC
CAGTSGGSGRALNEQFF
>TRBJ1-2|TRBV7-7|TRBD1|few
TGTGCTAGCAGCCCCACTCCGGGACAGGGGGCGGTAATCACCTTC
CASSPTPGQGAVITF
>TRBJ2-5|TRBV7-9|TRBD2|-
TGTGCCAGCAGCTTGGTCCCTAGCGGGAGTTGGGAGACCCAGTACTTC
CASSLVPSGSWETQYF
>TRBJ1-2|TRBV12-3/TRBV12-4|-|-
TGTGCCAGCAGTTTCGGCAGGGAGGATGGCTACACCTTC
CASSFGREDGYTF
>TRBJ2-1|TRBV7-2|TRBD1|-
TGTGCCAGCAGCACCCGGGACAGAAGGAATGAGCAGTTCTTC
CASSTRDRRNEQFF
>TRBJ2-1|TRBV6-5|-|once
TGTGCCAGCAGCCGGGGAGTCAGCTCCTACAATGAGCAGTTCTTC
CASSRGVSSYNEQFF
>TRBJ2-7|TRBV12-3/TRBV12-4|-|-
TGTGCCAGCAGTTTCAGACTAGCCTACGAGCAGTACTTC
CASSFRLAYEQYF
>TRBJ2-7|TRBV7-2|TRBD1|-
TGTGCCAGCAGCTTTACAGGGGTCTCCTACGAGCAGTACTTC
CASSFTGVSYEQYF
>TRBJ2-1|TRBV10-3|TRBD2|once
TGTGCCACCCGGACTAGCGGGAACGATGAGCAGTTCTTC
CATRTSGNDEQFF
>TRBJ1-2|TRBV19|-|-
TGTGCCAGTAGTCAATCCGGGACAACTAACTATGGCTACACCTTC
CASSQSGTTNYGYTF
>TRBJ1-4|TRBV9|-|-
TGTGCCAGCAGCGGACAGAATAATGAAAAACTGTTTTTT
CASSGQNNEKLFF
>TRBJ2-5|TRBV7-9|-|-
TGTGCCAGCAGCTTAGGACAGACAGAGCAAGAGACCCAGTACTTC
CASSLGQTEQETQYF
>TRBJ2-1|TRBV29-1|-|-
TGCAGCGTCGGACACAACAATGAGCAGTTCTTC
CSVGHNNEQFF
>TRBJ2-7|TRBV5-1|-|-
TGCGCCAGCAGCTTGGCTCAGGAGGTCGAGCAGTACTTC
CASSLAQEVEQYF
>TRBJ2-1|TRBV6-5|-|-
TGTGCCACCTCCTTAGCGGAGCCCCCCTACAATGAGCAGTTCTTC
CATSLAEPPYNEQFF
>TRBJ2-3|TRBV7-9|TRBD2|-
TGTGCCAGCAGCTTAAGGCTAGCGGGAGTTGCAGATACGCAGTATTTT
CASSLRLAGVADTQYF
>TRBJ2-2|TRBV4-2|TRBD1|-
TGTGCCAGCAGCCATCGTAAACAGGGGGGATCGAACACCGGGGAGCTGTTTTTT
CASSHRKQGGSNTGELFF
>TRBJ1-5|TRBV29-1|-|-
TGCAGCGTGGCCCGGGGTAGCAATCAGCCCCAGCATTTT
CSVARGSNQPQHF
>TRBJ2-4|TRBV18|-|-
TGTGCCAGCGGCCCGACAGGGAGGCAAAACATTCAGTACTTC
CASGPTGRQNIQYF
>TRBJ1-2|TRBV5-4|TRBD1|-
TGTGCCAGCAGCAGGGCGACAGGGTCAGGTGCTCGCTACACCTTC
CASSRATGSGARYTF
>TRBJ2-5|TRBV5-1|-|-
TGCGCCAGCAGTCCGGGGAAAGAGACCCAGTACTTC
CASSPGKETQYF
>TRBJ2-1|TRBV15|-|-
TGTGCCACCAGCAGAGATCCCCTGGGGGACACGAGCTACAATGAGCAGTTCTTC
CATSRDPLGDTSYNEQFF
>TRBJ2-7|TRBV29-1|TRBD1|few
TGCAGCGTTGCGGAGGGACAGGCCTACGAGCAGTACTTC
CSVAEGQAYEQYF
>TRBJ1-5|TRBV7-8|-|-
TGTGCCAGCAGCGATGACAGGTTTAGCAATCAGCCCCAGCATTTT
CASSDDRFSNQPQHF
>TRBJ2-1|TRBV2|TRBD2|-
TGTGCCAGCAGTGAAGGGAGCGGGAGTTCCTACAATGAGCAGTTCTTC
CASSEGSGSSYNEQFF
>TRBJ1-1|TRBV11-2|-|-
TGTGCCAGCAGCTTAGACGTCAACACTGAAGCTTTCTTT
CASSLDVNTEAFF
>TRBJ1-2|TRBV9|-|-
TGTGCCAGCAGCGCCGGAAGGCAGGGCGCTATCTATGGCTACACCTTC
CASSAGRQGAIYGYTF
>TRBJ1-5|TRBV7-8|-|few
TGTGCCAGCAGCTATTACTCAGGACTAGGAAGCAATCAGCCCCAGCATTTT
CASSYYSGLGSNQPQHF
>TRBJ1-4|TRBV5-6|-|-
TGTGCCAGCAGCAGAAGAGGAAATGAAAAACTGTTTTTT
CASSRRGNEKLFF
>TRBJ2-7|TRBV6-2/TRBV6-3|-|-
TGTGCCAGCAGTTACTACCAGCGGGACGAGCAGTACTTC
CASSYYQRDEQYF
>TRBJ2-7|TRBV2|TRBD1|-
TGTGCCAGCAGTGCACAGGGGAACGAGCAGTACTTC
CASSAQGNEQYF
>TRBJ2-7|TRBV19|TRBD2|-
TGTGCCAGTAGACCGGGGGGGGGCAGCTCCTACGAGCAGTACTTC
CASRPGGGSSYEQYF
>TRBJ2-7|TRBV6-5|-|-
TGTGCCAGCAGTTACTCGCGGGCCTCCTACGAGCAGTACTTC
CASSYSRASYEQYF
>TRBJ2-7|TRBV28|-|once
TGTGCCACGAACCCTCCGGGACACCAGCCCTACGAGCAGTACTTC
CATNPPGHQPYEQYF
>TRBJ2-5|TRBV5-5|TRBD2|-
TGTGCCAGCAGCCGGGGGGGGCCCCAGTACTTC
CASSRGGPQYF
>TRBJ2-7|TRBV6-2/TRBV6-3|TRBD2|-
TGTGCCAGCAGTTACTCGTCTAGCGGGAGTCAGAGCTCCTACGAGCAGTACTTC
CASSYSSSGSQSSYEQYF
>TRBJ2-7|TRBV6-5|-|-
TGTGCCAGCCTAGAGTGGAACTACGAGCAGTACTTC
CASLEWNYEQYF
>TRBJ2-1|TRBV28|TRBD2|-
TGTGCCAGCGACTCACATGCCCCTGCGGGAGGGGATGAGCAGTTCTTC
CASDSHAPAGGDEQFF
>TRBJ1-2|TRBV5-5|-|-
TGTGCCAGCAGATCTTCCGGGACACAAGGCTACACCTTC
CASRSSGTQGYTF
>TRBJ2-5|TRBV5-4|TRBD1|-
TGTGCCAGCAGCATCACAGGGGAGCGGGAGACCCAGTACTTC
CASSITGERETQYF
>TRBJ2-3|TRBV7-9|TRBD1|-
TGTGCCAGCAGCCTAACCGGGACAGAAATCACAGATACGCAGTATTTT
CASSLTGTEITDTQYF